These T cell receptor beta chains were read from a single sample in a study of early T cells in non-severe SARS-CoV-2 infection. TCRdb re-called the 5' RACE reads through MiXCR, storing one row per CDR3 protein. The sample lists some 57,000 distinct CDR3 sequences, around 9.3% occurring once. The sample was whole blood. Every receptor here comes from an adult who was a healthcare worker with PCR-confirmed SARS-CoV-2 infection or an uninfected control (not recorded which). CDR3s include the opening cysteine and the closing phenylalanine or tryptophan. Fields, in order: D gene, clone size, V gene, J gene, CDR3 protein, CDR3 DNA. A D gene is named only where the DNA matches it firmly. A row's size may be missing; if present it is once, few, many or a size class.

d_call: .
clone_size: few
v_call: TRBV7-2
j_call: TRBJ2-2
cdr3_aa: CASSLTLIGTGELFF
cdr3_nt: TGTGCCAGCAGCTTGACCCTGATAGGCACCGGGGAGCTGTTTTTT

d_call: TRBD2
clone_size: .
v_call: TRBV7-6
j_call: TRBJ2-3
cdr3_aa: CASSSLPSGGRVDTQYF
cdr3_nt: TGTGCCAGCAGCTCGCTCCCTAGCGGGGGGCGGGTAGATACGCAGTATTTT

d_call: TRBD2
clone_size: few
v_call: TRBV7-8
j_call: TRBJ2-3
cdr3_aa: CASSFGTSGLDTQYF
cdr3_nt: TGTGCCAGCAGCTTCGGGACTAGCGGGTTAGATACGCAGTATTTT

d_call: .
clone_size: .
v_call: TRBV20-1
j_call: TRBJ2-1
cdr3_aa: CSAKTAYNEQFF
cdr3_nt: TGCAGTGCTAAGACAGCCTACAATGAGCAGTTCTTC

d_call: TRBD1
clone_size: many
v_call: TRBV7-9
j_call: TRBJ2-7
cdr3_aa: CASSPGQGNPYEQYF
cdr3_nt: TGTGCCAGCAGCCCTGGACAGGGGAATCCCTACGAGCAGTACTTC

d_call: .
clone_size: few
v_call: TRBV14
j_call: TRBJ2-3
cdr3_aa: CASSRRGGDTQYF
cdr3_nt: TGTGCCAGCAGCCGCAGGGGAGGAGATACGCAGTATTTT

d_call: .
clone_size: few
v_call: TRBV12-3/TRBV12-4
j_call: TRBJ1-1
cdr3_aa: CASSEGDSNTEAFF
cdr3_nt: TGTGCCAGCAGTGAGGGCGATTCGAACACTGAAGCTTTCTTT

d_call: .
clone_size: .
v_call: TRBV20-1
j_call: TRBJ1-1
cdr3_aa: CSASFGGGGNTEAFF
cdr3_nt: TGCAGTGCTAGCTTCGGGGGCGGAGGGAACACTGAAGCTTTCTTT

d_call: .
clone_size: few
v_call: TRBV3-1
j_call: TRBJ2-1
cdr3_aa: CASSPRTGFHNEQFF
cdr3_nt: TGTGCCAGCAGCCCCCGCACAGGTTTTCACAATGAGCAGTTCTTC

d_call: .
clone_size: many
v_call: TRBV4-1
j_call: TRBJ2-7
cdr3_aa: CASSIRDTSYEQYF
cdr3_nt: TGCGCCAGCAGCATCCGGGACACCTCCTACGAGCAGTACTTC

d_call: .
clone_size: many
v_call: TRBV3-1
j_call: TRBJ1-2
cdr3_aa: CASSQRDTIYGYTF
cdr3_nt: TGTGCCAGCAGCCAACGGGACACGATTTATGGCTACACCTTC

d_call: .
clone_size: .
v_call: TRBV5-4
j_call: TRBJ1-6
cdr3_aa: CASSRSPGANSPLHF
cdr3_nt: TGTGCCAGCAGCCGAAGTCCGGGGGCCAATTCACCCCTCCACTTT

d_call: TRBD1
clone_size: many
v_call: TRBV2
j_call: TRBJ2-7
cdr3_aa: CATTGNNYEQYF
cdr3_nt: TGTGCCACGACAGGGAACAACTACGAGCAGTACTTC

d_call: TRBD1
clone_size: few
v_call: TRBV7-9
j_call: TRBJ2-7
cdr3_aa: CASSQITGGGEQYF
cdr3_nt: TGTGCCAGCAGCCAGATAACAGGGGGAGGCGAGCAGTACTTC

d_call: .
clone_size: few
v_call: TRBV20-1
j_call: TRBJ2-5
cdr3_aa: CSAPPARVGETQYF
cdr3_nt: TGCAGTGCTCCTCCGGCCCGGGTAGGGGAGACCCAGTACTTC

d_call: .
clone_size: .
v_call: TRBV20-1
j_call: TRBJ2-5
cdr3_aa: CSASTGTRETQYF
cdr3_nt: TGCAGTGCTTCCACGGGGACTCGGGAGACCCAGTACTTC

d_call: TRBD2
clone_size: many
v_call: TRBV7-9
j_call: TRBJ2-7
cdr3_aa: CASNLADTYEQYF
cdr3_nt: TGTGCCAGCAATCTAGCGGATACCTACGAGCAGTACTTC

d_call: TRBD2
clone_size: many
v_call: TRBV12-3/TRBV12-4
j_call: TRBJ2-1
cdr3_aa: CASSLSGGASSYNEQFF
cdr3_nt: TGTGCCAGCAGCCTGAGCGGGGGGGCATCATCCTACAATGAGCAGTTCTTC

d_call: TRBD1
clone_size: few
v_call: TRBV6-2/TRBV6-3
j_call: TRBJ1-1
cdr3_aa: CTRGTDENTEAFF
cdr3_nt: TGTACCAGGGGGACAGACGAGAACACTGAAGCTTTCTTT

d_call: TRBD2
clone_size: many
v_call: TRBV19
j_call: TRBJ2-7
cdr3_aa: CASSDLGGGSYEQYF
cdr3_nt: TGTGCCAGTAGTGACCTCGGGGGGGGCTCCTACGAGCAGTACTTC

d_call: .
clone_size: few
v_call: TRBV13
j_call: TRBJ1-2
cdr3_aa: CASSLQGRGYTF
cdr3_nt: TGTGCCAGCAGCTTACAGGGTCGTGGCTACACCTTC

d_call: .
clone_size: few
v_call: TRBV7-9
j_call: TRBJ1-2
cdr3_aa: CASSLGLDYGYTF
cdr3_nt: TGTGCCAGCAGCTTAGGGCTGGACTATGGCTACACCTTC

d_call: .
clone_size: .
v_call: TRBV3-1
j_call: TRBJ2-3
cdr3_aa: CASSPGLLTDTQYF
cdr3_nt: TGTGCCAGCAGCCCCGGACTGCTCACAGATACGCAGTATTTT

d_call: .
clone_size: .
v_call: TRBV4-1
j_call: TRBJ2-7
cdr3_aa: CASSYRDTQPGQEQYF
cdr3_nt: TGCGCCAGCAGCTATCGGGACACCCAACCGGGGCAGGAGCAGTACTTC